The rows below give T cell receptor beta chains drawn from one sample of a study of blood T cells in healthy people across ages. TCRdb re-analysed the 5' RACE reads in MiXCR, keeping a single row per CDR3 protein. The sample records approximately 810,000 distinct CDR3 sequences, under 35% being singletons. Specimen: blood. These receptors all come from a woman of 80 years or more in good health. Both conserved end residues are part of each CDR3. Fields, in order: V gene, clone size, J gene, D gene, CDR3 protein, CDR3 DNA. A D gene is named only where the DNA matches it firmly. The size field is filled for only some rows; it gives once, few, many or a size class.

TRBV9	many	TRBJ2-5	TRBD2	CASSVGGRAPLQETQYF	TGTGCCAGCAGCGTTGGAGGGAGGGCCCCGTTACAAGAGACCCAGTACTTC
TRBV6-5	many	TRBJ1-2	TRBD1	CASSWDRVSVYGYTF	TGTGCCAGCAGTTGGGACAGAGTTTCCGTTTATGGCTACACCTTC
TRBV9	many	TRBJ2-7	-	CASSPQGQRYEQYF	TGTGCCAGCAGCCCCCAGGGCCAGCGCTACGAGCAGTACTTC
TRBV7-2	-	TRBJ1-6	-	CASSQYWGGNSPLHF	TGTGCCAGCAGCCAGTACTGGGGAGGGAATTCACCCCTCCACTTT
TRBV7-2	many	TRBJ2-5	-	CASSPRHRERRETQYF	TGTGCCAGCAGCCCGCGCCACAGGGAGAGGAGGGAGACCCAGTACTTC
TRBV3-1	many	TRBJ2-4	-	CASSQDGWLDIQYF	TGTGCCAGCAGCCAAGATGGTTGGTTGGACATTCAGTACTTC
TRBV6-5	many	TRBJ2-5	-	CASSYSGIGGQETQYF	TGTGCCAGCAGTTACTCGGGTATAGGGGGCCAAGAGACCCAGTACTTC
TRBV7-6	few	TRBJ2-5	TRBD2	CASSFGASGGLKETQYF	TGTGCCAGCAGCTTTGGTGCTAGCGGGGGACTTAAGGAGACCCAGTACTTC
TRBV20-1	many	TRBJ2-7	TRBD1	CSVFPTGGELRYEQYF	TGCAGTGTTTTCCCGACAGGGGGCGAACTCAGGTACGAGCAGTACTTC
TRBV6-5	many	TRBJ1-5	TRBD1	CASKPWGQGGVQPQHF	TGTGCCAGCAAACCCTGGGGACAGGGGGGGGTCCAGCCCCAGCATTTT
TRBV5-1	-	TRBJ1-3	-	CASSSAGQSGNTIYF	TGCGCCAGCAGCTCCGCAGGACAGTCTGGAAACACCATATATTTT
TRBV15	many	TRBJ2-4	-	CATSREDSGINIQYF	TGTGCCACCAGCAGAGAGGACAGTGGTATAAACATTCAGTACTTC
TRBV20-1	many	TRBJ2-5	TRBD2	CSARRGLAQETQYF	TGCAGTGCTAGACGAGGACTAGCCCAAGAGACCCAGTACTTC
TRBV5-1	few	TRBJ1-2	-	CASSGQGGGLYGYTF	TGCGCCAGCAGCGGGCAGGGAGGAGGGCTCTATGGCTACACCTTC
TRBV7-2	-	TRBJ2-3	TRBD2	CASSRRTSGTSTDTQYF	TGTGCCAGCAGCCGCCGGACTAGCGGAACTAGCACAGATACGCAGTATTTT
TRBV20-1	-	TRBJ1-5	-	CSARGSREIVNQPRHF	TGCAGTGCTAGAGGGTCGCGGGAAATAGTCAATCAGCCCCGGCATTTT
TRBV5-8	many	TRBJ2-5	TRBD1	CASSLPRGETQYF	TGTGCCAGCAGCTTGCCCAGGGGGGAGACCCAGTACTTC
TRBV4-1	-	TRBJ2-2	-	CASSQGGWRGQNAGELFF	TGCGCCAGCAGCCAGGGCGGTTGGCGGGGGCAGAACGCCGGGGAGCTGTTTTTT
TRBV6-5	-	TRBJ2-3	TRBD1	CASSWTGAGAGGDTQYF	TGTGCCAGCAGTTGGACAGGGGCAGGCGCAGGAGGGGATACGCAGTATTTT
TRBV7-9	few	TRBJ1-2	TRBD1	CASSFAGTGGAAGYTF	TGTGCCAGCAGCTTCGCCGGGACAGGGGGCGCCGCTGGCTACACCTTC
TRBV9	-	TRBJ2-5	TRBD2	CASSAGLAGAQETQYF	TGTGCCAGCAGCGCGGGACTAGCGGGTGCCCAAGAGACCCAGTACTTC
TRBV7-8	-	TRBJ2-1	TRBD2	CASSFLAGVVVEQFF	TGTGCCAGCAGCTTTCTAGCGGGAGTAGTCGTCGAGCAGTTCTTC
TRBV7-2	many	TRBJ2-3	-	CASTLGTPDTQYF	TGTGCCAGCACGCTCGGGACCCCAGATACGCAGTATTTT
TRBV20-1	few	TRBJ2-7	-	CSARVGGSSSYEQYF	TGCAGTGCTAGAGTAGGAGGATCCAGCTCCTACGAGCAGTACTTC
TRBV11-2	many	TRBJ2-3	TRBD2	CASSLVGGGGTDTQYF	TGTGCCAGCAGCTTAGTTGGGGGGGGGGGCACAGATACGCAGTATTTT
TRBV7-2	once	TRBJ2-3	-	CASSQPDSASSYNEQYF	TGTGCCAGCAGCCAGCCCGATTCGGCTAGCTCCTACAATGAGCAGTATTTT
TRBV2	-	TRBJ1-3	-	CASSGTFGTGNTIYF	TGTGCCAGCAGTGGGACATTTGGGACCGGAAACACCATATATTTT
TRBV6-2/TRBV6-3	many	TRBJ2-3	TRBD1	CASSRNVPGQGPSTDTQYF	TGTGCCAGCAGCCGCAACGTCCCGGGACAGGGCCCCAGCACAGATACGCAGTATTTT
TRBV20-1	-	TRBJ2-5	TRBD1	CSATTGRETQYF	TGCAGTGCAACGACAGGGAGAGAGACCCAGTACTTC
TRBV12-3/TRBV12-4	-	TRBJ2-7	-	CASSRRGSAYEQYF	TGTGCCAGTAGTAGAAGGGGGAGCGCCTATGAGCAGTACTTC
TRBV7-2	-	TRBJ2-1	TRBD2	CASSSIWTSGPGNEQFF	TGTGCCAGCAGCTCCATCTGGACTAGCGGGCCGGGCAATGAGCAGTTCTTC
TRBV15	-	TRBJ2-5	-	CATSRGQGTETQYF	TGTGCCACCAGCAGAGGTCAGGGGACCGAGACCCAGTACTTC
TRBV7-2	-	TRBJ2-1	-	CASSQTGTEQFF	TGTGCCAGCTCACAAACCGGGACCGAGCAGTTCTTC
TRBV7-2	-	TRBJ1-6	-	CASSLHSPLHF	TGTGCCAGCAGCCTACATTCACCCCTCCACTTT
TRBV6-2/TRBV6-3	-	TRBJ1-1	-	CASSYLQGARNTEAFF	TGTGCCAGCAGTTACCTTCAAGGGGCGAGGAACACTGAAGCTTTCTTT
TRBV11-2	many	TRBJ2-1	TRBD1	CASSLRLGTGYNEQFF	TGTGCCAGCAGCTTACGCCTCGGGACAGGGTACAATGAGCAGTTCTTC
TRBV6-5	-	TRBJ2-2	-	CASSYSSIAGELFF	TGTGCCAGCAGTTACTCGTCAATTGCCGGGGAGCTGTTTTTT
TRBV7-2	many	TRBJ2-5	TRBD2	CASRLAGGQETQYF	TGTGCCAGCAGGCTAGCGGGGGGCCAAGAGACCCAGTACTTC
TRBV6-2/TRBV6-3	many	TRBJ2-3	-	CASNIQEGADTQYF	TGTGCCAGCAATATACAGGAGGGGGCAGATACGCAGTATTTT
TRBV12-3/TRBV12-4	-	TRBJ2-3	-	CASSLVGGNTEYF	TGTGCCAGCAGTTTAGTGGGAGGAAATACGGAGTATTTT
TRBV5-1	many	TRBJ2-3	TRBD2	CASSLAASGGYTDTQYF	TGCGCCAGCAGCCTTGCGGCTAGCGGGGGTTACACAGATACGCAGTATTTT
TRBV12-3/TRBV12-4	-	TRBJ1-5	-	CASSLLPAPTRSNQPQHF	TGTGCCAGCAGTTTGCTCCCGGCTCCTACAAGGAGCAATCAGCCCCAGCATTTT
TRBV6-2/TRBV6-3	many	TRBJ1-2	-	CASNSNRIYGYTF	TGTGCCAGCAACAGCAATAGGATCTATGGCTACACCTTC
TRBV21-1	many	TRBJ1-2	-	CASSKGGPNYGYTF	TGTGCCAGCAGCAAAGGGGGACCTAACTATGGCTACACCTTC
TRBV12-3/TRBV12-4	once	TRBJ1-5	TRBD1	CASRLYGQGGNQPQHF	TGTGCCAGCAGGCTGTATGGACAGGGCGGCAATCAGCCCCAGCATTTT
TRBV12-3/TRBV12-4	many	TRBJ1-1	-	CASSLQGRRTEAFF	TGTGCCAGCAGTTTACAGGGTAGGCGCACTGAAGCTTTCTTT
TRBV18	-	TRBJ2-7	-	CASSPPNTFYEQYF	TGTGCCAGCTCACCACCGAACACTTTTTACGAGCAGTACTTC
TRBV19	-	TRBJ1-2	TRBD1	CASRELTGGYYGYTF	TGTGCCAGTAGAGAACTGACAGGGGGCTACTATGGCTACACCTTC
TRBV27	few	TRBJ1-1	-	CATLWDTEAFF	TGTGCTACCCTCTGGGACACTGAAGCTTTCTTT